This TCR beta chain was sequenced in a study of memory CD4+ T cells and cytomegalovirus serostatus. Looking at the study overall: Of the healthy Belgian adults, roughly ten were CMV seropositive and 24 seronegative. Notes on the study in general: CD4+ memory repertoires contained about 40% of the roughly 150 reported CMV TCRbeta sequences.

Trimming took off 1 base at V and 5 bases at J, with 4 bases between the two ends. The CDR3 runs to 12 residues. CDR1 LNHNV and CDR2 YYDKDF come from the germline V gene (reference sequence). Single viable CD3+CD4+CD8-CD45RO+ cells were sorted as the memory CD4+ T cells. Total CD4+ T cells were enriched by CD4 positive selection. Clones were read by immunoSEQ multiplex PCR, and TCRdb kept only the in-frame ones, dropping some. The data hold approximately 44,000 clones, with about 82% observed a single time. About this clone: Its antigen is unknown.

J is TRBJ2-3 and V is TRBV15; D gene unclear. The TCR sequence derives from an adult in good health and CMV-seronegative. Material: memory CD4+ T cells from blood. Here the CDR3 reads CATSRVGDTQYF. As DNA, the CDR3 is TGTGCCACCAGCAGAGTGGGAGATACGCAGTATTTT.